A selection of T cell receptor beta chains follows, all from one sample in a study of cytomegalovirus exposure and HLA in healthy donors. Measured with immunoSEQ multiplex PCR; TCRdb has only the in-frame clones, and not every one. The table records over 95,000 clones, 74% of them present only once. Sequencing was performed on PBMCs. Receptors were obtained from a human donor in good health. The CDR3 runs from the conserved cysteine through the conserved F or W. D genes are given only for firm matches. Size values are once, few and many counts, or a class for expanded clones, and some rows have none.

NA TRBJ2-7 TRBD1 TRBV5-1 CASSVRQGINEQYF TGCGCCAGCAGCGTAAGACAGGGGATCAACGAGCAGTACTTC
NA TRBJ2-7 NA TRBV9 CASSVAFGVNEQYF TGTGCCAGCAGCGTAGCTTTCGGGGTAAACGAGCAGTACTTC
few TRBJ1-2 NA TRBV11-2 CASSLVQGLGTF TGTGCCAGCAGCTTAGTGCAGGGATTAGGCACCTTC
NA TRBJ1-5 NA TRBV4-2 CASSPHGGAVSSNQPQHF TGTGCCAGCAGCCCCCACGGGGGGGCAGTATCGAGCAATCAGCCCCAGCATTTT
NA TRBJ1-1 TRBD1 TRBV15 CATSRVYGTASHMNTEAFF TGTGCCACCAGCAGAGTTTATGGGACAGCCTCCCACATGAACACTGAAGCTTTCTTT
NA TRBJ1-4 TRBD1 TRBV6-1 CASSGGRANEKLFF TGTGCCAGTTCAGGGGGGAGAGCTAATGAAAAACTGTTTTTT
NA TRBJ2-7 TRBD2 TRBV7-9 CASSPNSGGGTYEQYF TGTGCCAGCAGCCCGAATAGCGGGGGGGGCACCTACGAGCAGTACTTC
NA TRBJ2-3 TRBD2 TRBV4-3 CASSQDLAGDLTDTQYF TGCGCCAGCAGCCAAGACCTAGCGGGGGACCTCACAGATACGCAGTATTTT
NA TRBJ2-7 TRBD2 TRBV7-8 CASSLVTGGALGEQYF TGTGCCAGCAGCTTAGTGACGGGAGGCGCCTTGGGTGAGCAGTACTTC
once TRBJ2-7 TRBD2 TRBV19 CASSITGTSGGLISYEQYF TGTGCCAGTAGTATTACAGGGACTAGCGGGGGCCTCATCTCCTACGAGCAGTACTTC
NA TRBJ1-1 NA TRBV29-1 CSGTLSGSGAFF TGCAGCGGAACACTGAGCGGTTCTGGAGCTTTCTTT
NA TRBJ1-2 NA TRBV19 CASIKAGRLGYGYTF TGTGCCAGTATCAAGGCGGGGAGATTAGGCTATGGCTACACCTTC
few TRBJ2-1 TRBD2 TRBV30 CAWGFSGGARKNEQFF TGTGCCTGGGGATTTAGCGGGGGGGCCAGGAAGAATGAGCAGTTCTTC
NA TRBJ2-5 TRBD2 TRBV30 CAWRAGLAGGQYF TGTGCCTGGAGAGCGGGACTAGCGGGAGGGCAGTACTTC
NA TRBJ2-7 NA TRBV14 CASSRLSAHEQYF TGTGCCAGCAGCCGACTTTCGGCCCACGAGCAGTACTTC
NA TRBJ2-4 TRBD2 TRBV28 CASIPGGVGKNIQYF TGTGCCAGCATCCCGGGGGGAGTTGGCAAAAACATTCAGTACTTC
NA TRBJ2-7 TRBD1 TRBV28 CASTLRQGYYEQYF TGTGCCAGCACCCTGCGACAGGGCTACTACGAGCAGTACTTC
few TRBJ1-3 NA TRBV30 CAWSASREGFGNTIYF TGTGCCTGGAGTGCCAGCCGGGAGGGCTTCGGAAACACCATATATTTT
NA TRBJ1-3 TRBD1 TRBV30 CAWSADRAFSGNTIYF TGTGCCTGGAGCGCGGACAGGGCTTTCTCTGGAAACACCATATATTTT
once TRBJ2-5 NA TRBV7-9 CASSSGTITEETQYF TGTGCCAGCAGCTCTGGGACAATTACAGAAGAGACCCAGTACTTC
NA TRBJ1-1 NA TRBV7-2 CASSLVQNTEAFF TGTGCCAGCAGCTTAGTCCAGAACACTGAAGCTTTCTTT
NA TRBJ1-1 NA TRBV6-1 CASKGLAGTEAFF TGTGCCAGCAAGGGACTGGCGGGGACTGAAGCTTTCTTT
NA TRBJ2-3 TRBD1 TRBV18 CQPATYRGQRGRTDTQYF TGCCAGCCCGCGACGTACAGGGGGCAAAGGGGACGAACAGATACGCAGTATTTT
NA TRBJ1-4 NA TRBV5-4 CASSSNRPGAAYEKLFF TGTGCCAGCAGCTCCAACAGGCCGGGAGCCGCATATGAAAAACTGTTTTTT
NA TRBJ1-1 TRBD1 TRBV5-6 CASSQDRGGTEAFF TGTGCCAGCAGCCAGGACAGGGGTGGGACTGAAGCTTTCTTT
NA TRBJ2-2 TRBD1 TRBV6-1 CASSRDRGRTGELFF TGTGCCAGCAGTAGGGACAGGGGCAGGACCGGGGAGCTGTTTTTT
NA TRBJ2-1 TRBD2 TRBV6-5 CASTGPGGKLNEQFF TGTGCCAGCACGGGCCCCGGGGGGAAATTGAATGAGCAGTTCTTC
NA TRBJ2-2 TRBD1 TRBV15 CATSRGQQGRNTGELFF TGTGCCACCAGCAGAGGCCAACAGGGGCGAAACACCGGGGAGCTGTTTTTT
NA TRBJ2-7 TRBD1 TRBV29-1 CSATTGPYEQYF TGCAGCGCAACGACAGGGCCCTACGAGCAGTACTTC
NA TRBJ1-1 NA TRBV9 CASSVGPGTEAFF TGTGCCAGCAGCGTAGGTCCGGGCACTGAAGCTTTCTTT
NA TRBJ1-4 NA TRBV7-9 CASSLFGGSGELFF TGTGCCAGCAGCTTATTTGGTGGCAGTGGTGAACTGTTTTTT
NA TRBJ1-4 TRBD1 TRBV6-1 CASIETGWREKLFF TGTGCCAGCATTGAGACAGGGTGGCGGGAAAAACTGTTTTTT
NA TRBJ1-6 NA TRBV7-8 CASSLQGTDNSPLHF TGTGCCAGCAGCTTGCAGGGAACTGATAATTCACCCCTCCACTTT
NA TRBJ2-1 TRBD1 TRBV2 CASVPNRGGRNEQFF TGTGCCAGCGTACCCAACCGAGGGGGCCGCAATGAGCAGTTCTTC
NA TRBJ2-5 NA TRBV19 CASSIWWRQETQYF TGTGCCAGTAGTATATGGTGGAGGCAAGAGACCCAGTACTTC
NA TRBJ2-2 TRBD2 TRBV4-1 CASSQEDLAGVVGELFF TGCGCCAGCAGCCAAGAGGACCTAGCGGGAGTCGTCGGGGAGCTGTTTTTT
NA TRBJ1-1 TRBD1 TRBV9 CASSATGTAMNTEAFF TGTGCCAGCAGCGCTACCGGGACAGCTATGAACACTGAAGCTTTCTTT
NA TRBJ2-3 TRBD2 TRBV19 CASSTGLAGSTDTQYF TGTGCCAGTAGTACCGGACTAGCGGGTAGTACGGATACGCAGTATTTT
NA TRBJ2-7 NA TRBV5-1 CASSLDGTYEQYF TGCGCCAGCAGCTTAGACGGGACCTACGAGCAGTACTTC
NA TRBJ2-2 TRBD1 TRBV4-1 CASSQTGAGELFF TGCGCCAGCAGCCAGACAGGGGCCGGGGAGCTGTTTTTT
NA TRBJ2-7 NA TRBV11-1 CASSLVQAYEQYF TGTGCCAGCAGCTTAGTACAGGCCTACGAGCAGTACTTC
NA TRBJ2-2 NA TRBV9 CASSVATGTGELFF TGTGCCAGCAGCGTAGCTACGGGAACCGGGGAGCTGTTTTTT
NA TRBJ2-3 TRBD2 TRBV5-4 CASSLAGPTDTQYF TGTGCCAGCAGCTTAGCGGGGCCCACAGATACGCAGTATTTT
NA TRBJ2-7 TRBD1 TRBV27 CASSSGQGDVYEQYF TGTGCCAGCAGTTCGGGACAGGGCGATGTCTACGAGCAGTACTTC
NA TRBJ2-7 NA TRBV28 CASSFKLWGAYEQYF TGTGCCAGCAGTTTTAAACTTTGGGGGGCCTACGAGCAGTACTTC
once TRBJ1-3 TRBD1 TRBV7-2 CASSPGQGGSGNTIYF TGTGCCAGCAGCCCAGGACAGGGGGGGTCTGGAAACACCATATATTTT
NA TRBJ2-7 TRBD2 TRBV5-1 CASSFKPTTSGIGYEQYF TGCGCCAGCAGCTTTAAACCCACGACTAGCGGGATCGGCTACGAGCAGTACTTC
NA TRBJ1-2 NA TRBV5-4 CASSLGSQGNYGYTF TGTGCCAGCAGCTTGGGTAGCCAGGGGAACTATGGCTACACCTTC
NA TRBJ1-1 NA TRBV7-9 CASSARESGGLEAFF TGTGCCAGCAGCGCCAGGGAGTCGGGGGGCCTTGAAGCTTTCTTT
NA TRBJ2-7 NA TRBV29-1 CSVRQNTYEQYF TGCAGCGTTAGACAGAATACCTACGAGCAGTACTTC
once TRBJ2-3 TRBD2 TRBV9 CASSVEAGGRTDTQYF TGTGCCAGCAGCGTAGAAGCGGGGGGGCGGACAGATACGCAGTATTTT
few TRBJ2-5 NA TRBV7-2 CASSSLTRGETQYF TGTGCCAGCAGCTCGCTGACTAGGGGAGAGACCCAGTACTTC
few TRBJ2-7 NA TRBV9 CASSVERADSYEQYF TGTGCCAGCAGCGTAGAGCGGGCGGACTCCTACGAGCAGTACTTC
NA TRBJ1-2 NA TRBV27 CASSLWGGGPGGYTF TGTGCCAGCAGTTTATGGGGAGGGGGGCCGGGCGGCTACACCTTC
few TRBJ1-3 TRBD1 TRBV5-6 CASSESGTGNTIYF TGTGCCAGCAGCGAGTCCGGGACAGGGAACACCATATATTTT